This T cell receptor beta chain was sequenced for a study of blood T cell repertoires in COVID-19 (dated by TCRdb to 2020 to 2022). With regard to the full study: The collaborator samples originated in the United States, Italy and Spain and spanned the acute and convalescent phases of COVID-19. Where available, HLA class I and class II types were obtained from metadata supplied by the sample provider rather than from assay-based typing. The prospective study material was composed of cDNA or gDNA derived from T cells, B-cell-depleted T cells, or PBMCs. The sample metadata nearly always contained a de-identified subject ID, COVID-19 status, age in years and sex. Samples came from the ongoing ImmuneRACE study (first 160 participants) plus 1,254 subjects from 6 global collaborators. A freely available public database, intended as a resource for researchers studying the immune response to SARS-CoV-2, is where the repertoires were released. Deeply sampled blood TCRbeta repertoires from subjects exposed to, actively infected with, or recovered from COVID-19 were included in the dataset. Study-wide conclusions, independent of this receptor: How much clinical and demographic metadata was included differed by source and by participant, and the metadata was provided uncurated.

Trimming takes 3 bases off V and 3 bases off J; junction bases not matched to a gene: 6. From the cysteine through the phenylalanine, the CDR3 covers 14 amino acids. Only CDR3 DNA remains: 42 bases, in frame from the first base. The germline V gene (reference sequence) gives CDR1 as DFQATT and CDR2 as SNEGSKA. In regard to this clone: Its cognate antigen has yet to be identified. Base quality data are lacking; no much larger clone is found one base away.

Collaborating institutions collected whole blood in K2EDTA tubes following their own protocols. For TCRbeta analysis, collaborators shipped samples as frozen whole blood, isolated PBMCs, or DNA extracted from either of those sample types. The immunoSEQ Assay, a bias-controlled multiplex PCR, was used to amplify TCRbeta CDR3 regions from genomic DNA. Under the source paper's analysis protocol: Within the assay, amplification of reference gene primers was used to estimate how many nucleated cells each sample contained. Sequence reads were collapsed and filtered to measure the absolute abundance of every unique TCRbeta CDR3 rearrangement. For each sample, productive Simpson clonality was calculated as the square root of Simpson's diversity index across productive rearrangements. Not all clones reach the TCRdb copy of this immuneACCESS table, which keeps in-frame sequences only. Checked studies attribute under half of the gap to unresolved V genes and leave the rest unexplained. V and J calls and clone size follow that table, whereas D and trimming were derived from the DNA. This sample holds around 220,000 clones; roughly 80% were observed only once. The ten largest clonotypes hold 5.1% of the sample.

The rearranged segments are TRBV20-1 and TRBJ2-5, and TRBD1 aligns with 8 junction nucleotides. The sequence was obtained from a human donor in a cohort sampled during active COVID-19. Sequenced sample: peripheral blood. The CDR3 protein: CSASRRTGKETQYF. The nucleotide sequence reads as follows: TGCAGTGCTAGTCGTCGGACAGGGAAAGAGACCCAGTACTTC.